Below are 10 T cell receptor beta chains sequenced from a single sample in a study of shared clonotypes between healthy human individuals. TCRdb's copy holds only in-frame clones and misses some; the assay was immunoSEQ multiplex PCR. The top ten clones hold 0.5% to 0.65% of a sample with 950,000 to 1,100,000 clones, around 78% of them seen once. Sequenced input: memory CD4+ T cells from PBMCs. Specified subset: CD45RA-negative fraction. The receptors were sampled from a man aged 18 to 30 in good health. Some clones in this sample may be carry-over from other donors' samples.

The rearrangement uses TRBV2 and TRBJ2-5; 12 bases map to TRBD2. Germline V lookup: CDR1 SNHLY, CDR2 FYNNEI. V lost 6 bases, J lost 4 bases, and 6 bases stayed unmatched. The CDR3 extends over 15 amino acids. CDR3: CASRVTSGRLETQYF. The CDR3 bases are TGTGCCAGCAGGGTAACTAGCGGGAGGTTAGAGACCCAGTACTTC. The full variable domain, with the rest looked up from reference TRBV2 and TRBJ2-5, is EPEVTQTPSHQVTQMGQEVILRCVPISNHLYFYWYRQILGQKVEFLVSFYNNEISEKSEIFDDQFSVERPDGSNFTLKIRSTKLEDSAMYFCASRVTSGRLETQYFGPGTRLLVL.

The J gene is TRBJ2-5, the V gene TRBV5-1, with D unresolved. The CDR3 is 12 amino acids. The V gene lost 4 bases and the J gene lost 5 bases, with 9 bases spanning the gap. CDR1 is SGHRS and CDR2 is YFSETQ in the germline V gene. The CDR3 DNA follows: TGCGCCAGCAGCACGAACACGGAGACCCAGTACTTC. It yields the protein CASSTNTETQYF.

In DNA, the CDR3 is TGCAGCGTTGAAGTAGGACAGGGGTCAGATACGCAGTATTTT. This sequence encodes CSVEVGQGSDTQYF. V usage is TRBV29-1 and J usage is TRBJ2-3, with 9 bases that match TRBD1. With 1 base clipped from V and 4 bases from J, the junction kept 3 bases outside the gene matches. This CDR3 contains 14 residues. Germline CDR1 and CDR2: SQVTM and ANQGSEA.

The V call is TRBV6-4, the J call TRBJ1-4; 8 bases map to TRBD1. This CDR3 region has 14 residues. CDR1 and CDR2 from the germline V gene are MRHNA and SNTAGT. V lost 2 bases to trimming and J lost 7 bases; unmatched junction nucleotides: 3. CDR3 loop: CASSDRTGSEKLFF. CDR3 nucleotides: TGTGCCAGCAGTGACCGGACAGGGAGTGAAAAACTGTTTTTT.

CDR3 protein: CASTTDRAEKLFF. CDR3 bases: TGTGCCAGCACCACGGACAGGGCTGAAAAACTGTTTTTT. The chain uses TRBV2 and TRBJ1-4, with 8 positions matching TRBD1. Germline CDR1 and CDR2: SNHLY and FYNNEI. The CDR3 runs to 13 residues. The junction had 5 bases not matched to a gene; V was cut back by 7 bases and J by 7 bases.

The rearrangement links TRBV11-2 to TRBJ2-1; 8 bases match TRBD2. Germline loops: CDR1 SGHAT, CDR2 FQNNGV. This CDR3 has 17 amino acids. Trimming at V came to 4 bases and at J to 0 bases, leaving 8 bases not matched to a gene. The chain's CDR3 is CASSSPQSGGSYNEQFF. DNA for the CDR3: TGTGCCAGCAGCTCGCCCCAGAGCGGGGGCTCCTACAATGAGCAGTTCTTC.

This chain links TRBV15 with TRBJ1-5, with D perhaps TRBD1 (5 bases). The V end was cut by 0 bases, the J end by 6 bases, with 12 bases between. Germline lookup yields CDR1 LNHNV and CDR2 YYDKDF (reference sequence). This CDR3 contains 15 residues. In DNA, the CDR3 is TGTGCCACCAGCAGAGAGGGCAGGGCGGGTCAGCCCCAGCATTTT. This translates into CATSREGRAGQPQHF.

J is TRBJ2-3 and V is TRBV10-3, with a possible D match to TRBD1 (5 bases). CDR1 ENHRY and CDR2 SYGVKD come from the germline V gene. Trimming removed 6 bases at V and 1 base at J, with 14 bases between. This CDR3 has 15 amino acids. CDR3 sequence reads: CAISRTTGGTDTQYF. The CDR3 region has the DNA TGTGCCATCAGCCGGACAACCGGAGGCACAGATACGCAGTATTTT.

CDR3 protein: CASSSPGSSSPLHF. The CDR3 DNA is TGTGCCAGCAGCTCCCCCGGGAGTTCCTCACCCCTCCACTTT. The V gene is TRBV5-4, the J gene TRBJ1-6; D is ambiguous. Trimming took off 3 bases at V and 10 bases at J, with 14 bases between the two ends. Germline CDR1 and CDR2: SGHNT and YYREEE (reference sequence). This CDR3 is built from 14 residues.

The chain employs TRBV5-1 and TRBJ1-2; D perhaps matches TRBD1 (5 bases). This CDR3 is 15 amino acids long. Germline CDR1 SGHRS, CDR2 YFSETQ. The V end was cut by 4 bases, the J end by 6 bases, with 19 bases between. The CDR3 DNA is TGCGCCAGCAGCCTTACGGGAGGACAAATGGATGGCTACACCTTC. It yields the protein CASSLTGGQMDGYTF.